In its sample, the clone carrying this T cell receptor beta chain was seen a few times. Its target is not known. The data are from a study of T-cell memory formation after mild COVID-19. Findings of the study overall: Some SARS-CoV-2-responding clones were already detected in memory before infection.

The germline CDR1 and CDR2 sequences are SGHTA and FQGTGA. The CDR3 extends over 16 amino acids. After removal of 5 bases from V and 7 bases from J, the junction contained 12 bases not matched to a gene. TCRdb re-analysed the 5' RACE reads in MiXCR, keeping a single row per CDR3 protein. The sample has tens of thousands of distinct CDR3 sequences, about 15% seen once; the top ten hold about 31%. Sample: PBMCs or a T cell subset sorted from them (not recorded which). V gene TRBV7-3 combines with J gene TRBJ2-1; 9 bases fit TRBD1. This clonotype originated in an adult woman who had mild COVID-19 (a few samples of this study predate the infection). Cell type and time point are not known. The CDR3 spells CASSPRFRTGENEQFF. DNA of the CDR3: TGTGCCAGCAGCCCGCGGTTTCGGACAGGGGAGAATGAGCAGTTCTTC. The full variable domain, with the rest looked up from reference TRBV7-3 and TRBJ2-1, is GAGVSQTPSNKVTEKGKYVELRCDPISGHTALYWYRQSLGQGPEFLIYFQGTGAADDSGLPNDRFFAVRPEGSVSTLKIQRTERGDSAVYLCASSPRFRTGENEQFFGPGTRLTVL.